This entry lists 24 T cell receptor beta chains sequenced from one sample in a study of T-cell reconstitution after alpha-beta-depleted transplantation in children (dated by TCRdb to the mid-2010s). The sample's treatment or condition label is to be understood as: allogeneic hematopoietic cell transplantation with graft depleted of TCRalphabeta T cells and CD19 B cells. Libraries were constructed by PCR. Sequencing instrument: Illumina HiSeq 2500. Molecular barcoding was employed in the preparation of TCR libraries, with unique molecular identifiers being used to normalize TCRbeta repertoire quantification. TCRdb ran its own pipeline on the public reads, namely fastp trimming at Q25 and MiXCR clone calling, and kept in-frame beta chains. Each CDR3 protein appears once, grouped with its most common genes and DNA. For this sample there are a few hundred thousand distinct CDR3 sequences; 27% appear just once. The ten top clones hold 35% to 40% of the sample.

The sample consisted of PBMCs, taken before TCRalphabeta/CD19-depleted stem cell transplant. The receptor source for this set is a boy under two years old with Wiskott-Aldrich syndrome, due to receive a stem cell transplant.

This clonotype has only a few counts. The rearrangement joins TRBV12-3 or TRBV12-4 to TRBJ2-2; D uncertain. CDR3 length equals 13 residues. The germline V and J ends were trimmed by 3 bases and 8 bases, with 10 bases remaining between them. The CDR3 sequence is CASSLAQGGELFF. CDR3 sequence (DNA): TGTGCCAGCAGTTTGGCCCAAGGAGGGGAGCTGTTTTTT.

This clonotype was counted a few times. The rearrangement joins TRBV5-1 to TRBJ2-6; possibly TRBD2 for D (6 bases). This CDR3 spans 18 amino acids. V was trimmed by 0 bases and J by 0 bases, leaving 13 bases between them. From germline, CDR1 is SGHRS and CDR2 YFSETQ. CDR3: CASSLGGTDPSGANVLTF. CDR3 bases: TGCGCCAGCAGCTTGGGCGGGACGGACCCCTCTGGGGCCAACGTCCTGACTTTC.

The rearrangement joins TRBV9 to TRBJ2-2, with TRBD2 matching 12 bases. The CDR3 is 17 amino acids. CDR1 is SGDLS and CDR2 is YYNGEE in the germline V gene. Germline trimming cut 3 bases from V and 0 bases from J; bases unmatched to any gene: 3. CDR3 loop: CASSGRTSGTNTGELFF. As DNA, the CDR3 is TGTGCCAGCAGCGGCAGGACTAGCGGGACGAACACCGGGGAGCTGTTTTTT.

This clonotype has a handful of counts. This chain links TRBV2 with TRBJ2-5, with a tentative D call TRBD2 (5 bases). Between the trimmed V and J ends, which lost 6 bases and 1 base, there was a span of 9 bases. The germline V gene encodes CDR1 SNHLY and CDR2 FYNNEI. This CDR3 contains 13 residues. CDR3 DNA: TGTGCCAGCAGGAGGGAGCCCCAAGAGACCCAGTACTTC. Protein sequence: CASRREPQETQYF.

This chain uses TRBV27 with TRBJ2-5; D gene uncertain. CDR1 MNHEY and CDR2 SMNVEV come from the germline V gene (reference sequence). Trimming removed 0 bases from V and 5 bases from J, with 16 bases in between. This CDR3 spans 16 amino acids. CDR3 sequence: CASSLSPGFGLETQYF. In nucleotides, the CDR3 is TGTGCCAGCAGTTTATCGCCCGGTTTTGGGCTTGAGACCCAGTACTTC.

CDR3 protein: CSVGQSTDTQYF. The CDR3 region has the DNA TGCAGCGTCGGACAGAGCACAGATACGCAGTATTTT. The J gene is TRBJ2-3, the V gene TRBV29-1, with D possibly being TRBD1 (6 bases). The CDR3 extends over 12 amino acids. The germline V gene encodes CDR1 SQVTM and CDR2 ANQGSEA. V was cut by 6 bases and J by 0 bases, with 7 bases left in between.

This clonotype was counted a few times. This chain joins TRBV7-2 and TRBJ2-1, with D possibly being TRBD2 (5 bases). Germline assignment: CDR1 SGHTA and CDR2 FQGNSA. Trimming shortened V by 5 bases and J by 6 bases, and 14 bases separated the two germline ends. The CDR3 is 14 residues long. CDR3: CASSPRGPGNEQFF. CDR3 DNA sequence: TGTGCCAGCAGCCCCCGAGGGCCGGGCAATGAGCAGTTCTTC. The variable domain in full, with the rest retrieved from reference TRBV7-2 and TRBJ2-1, is GAGVSQSPSNKVTEKGKDVELRCDPISGHTALYWYRQSLGQGLEFLIYFQGNSAPDKSGLPSDRFSAERTGGSVSTLTIQRTQQEDSAVYLCASSPRGPGNEQFFGPGTRLTVL.

The chain uses TRBV9 and TRBJ1-5; weak D call: TRBD1 (5 bases). This CDR3 is built from 15 residues. The germline gives CDR1 SGDLS, CDR2 YYNGEE. The V end lost 0 bases, the J end lost 5 bases, and 12 bases lay between the germline ends. CDR3 amino acids: CASSVVGGSYQPQHF. DNA for the CDR3: TGTGCCAGCAGCGTAGTTGGGGGGAGTTATCAGCCCCAGCATTTT.

This clonotype was detected ten times or more. J is TRBJ2-5 and V is TRBV10-3; 10 nucleotides align to TRBD1. CDR3 length equals 14 residues. The V and J ends lost 5 bases and 3 bases, in that order; junction bases with no gene match: 3. Germline lookup yields CDR1 ENHRY and CDR2 SYGVKD. Here the CDR3 reads CAISPGTGEETQYF. The CDR3 region has the DNA TGTGCCATCAGTCCCGGGACAGGGGAAGAGACCCAGTACTTC.

V and J are TRBV5-1 and TRBJ2-7, with TRBD2 matching 8 bases. The CDR3 runs 14 residues. V lost 0 bases, J lost 6 bases, and 5 bases stayed unmatched. The V gene's germline CDR1 is SGHRS and CDR2 YFSETQ. CDR3 sequence: CASSLGGLGGEQYF. In nucleotides, the CDR3 is TGCGCCAGCAGCTTGGGGGGACTAGGAGGCGAGCAGTACTTC.

This chain connects TRBV10-3 to TRBJ2-7, with D unresolved. Trimming removed 6 bases from V and 3 bases from J, with 6 bases in between. This CDR3 region has 11 residues. CDR1 is ENHRY and CDR2 is SYGVKD in the germline V gene. CDR3 sequence (DNA): TGTGCCATCAGCCCCGACTACGAGCAGTACTTC. Amino acid sequence: CAISPDYEQYF.

V gene TRBV28 combines with J gene TRBJ2-5, with D tentatively TRBD2 (5 bases). The germline CDR1 and CDR2 sequences are MDHEN and SYDVKM. The CDR3 is 12 residues long. V lost 6 bases and J lost 5, with 10 bases in between. The DNA of the CDR3 is TGTGCCAGCAGAGTAAGGAGGGAGACCCAGTACTTC. It specifies CASRVRRETQYF.

A few counts support this clonotype. J is TRBJ1-1 and V is TRBV5-1; 8 positions agree with TRBD1. After removal of 2 bases from V and 5 bases from J, the junction contained 8 bases not matched to a gene. CDR3 length equals 15 residues. Germline CDR1 and CDR2: SGHRS and YFSETQ. The CDR3 spells CASSLKAGGWTEAFF. DNA of the CDR3: TGCGCCAGCAGCTTAAAGGCAGGGGGCTGGACTGAAGCTTTCTTT.

This clonotype was observed a few times. This chain uses TRBV7-9 with TRBJ1-2, with 11 bases lining up with TRBD1. CDR1 and CDR2 (germline): SEHNR, FQNEAQ (reference sequence). V lost 2 bases to trimming and J lost 6 bases; unmatched junction nucleotides: 2. This CDR3 region has 14 residues. CDR3 nucleotide sequence: TGTGCCAGCAGCTTAATGGGACAGGGGGATGGCTACACCTTC. Translating gives CASSLMGQGDGYTF.

J is TRBJ2-7 and V is TRBV7-2, with 9 bases aligning to TRBD2. With 5 bases clipped from V and 2 bases from J, the junction kept 10 bases outside the gene matches. CDR1 and CDR2 (germline): SGHTA, FQGNSA. CDR3 length equals 16 residues. This CDR3 is CASSPRGRGGTYEQYF. The DNA of the CDR3 is TGTGCCAGCAGCCCACGCGGGCGGGGGGGGACCTACGAGCAGTACTTC.

This clonotype was detected only once. The J gene is TRBJ1-6, the V gene TRBV6-4, with a possible D match to TRBD1 (5 bases). The germline V gene encodes CDR1 MRHNA and CDR2 SNTAGT. The CDR3 consists of 13 residues. Trimming pared 2 bases from V and 9 bases from J, leaving 8 bases between. The CDR3 sequence is CASSDRGGSPLHF. CDR3 nucleotide sequence: TGTGCCAGCAGTGACAGGGGTGGTTCACCCCTCCACTTT.

This chain connects TRBV9 to TRBJ1-4; D possibly corresponds to TRBD1 (6 bases). The CDR3 sequence is 15 residues long. Trimming took 4 bases from V and 7 from J, leaving 17 bases between them. Germline lookup yields CDR1 SGDLS and CDR2 YYNGEE. CDR3 coding DNA: TGTGCCAGCAGCTCACGAGGGGGGGCGAGTGAAAAACTGTTTTTT. Its translation: CASSSRGGASEKLFF. Based on the CDR3 plus reference TRBV9 and TRBJ1-4, the full variable domain is DSGVTQTPKHLITATGQRVTLRCSPRSGDLSVYWYQQSLDQGLQFLIQYYNGEERAKGNILERFSAQQFPDLHSELNLSSLELGDSALYFCASSSRGGASEKLFFGSGTQLSVL.

V is TRBV10-3 and J is TRBJ2-7, with D hard to call. Per the germline V gene, CDR1 is ENHRY and CDR2 is SYGVKD. Trimming took 7 bases from V and 3 from J, leaving 13 bases between them. The CDR3 sequence is 13 residues long. CDR3 residues: CAINRHLNYEQYF. CDR3 DNA sequence: TGTGCCATCAATCGACACCTGAACTACGAGCAGTACTTC.

The rearrangement links TRBV30 to TRBJ2-5; D remains unclear. Germline V gene data show CDR1 as GTSNPN and CDR2 as SVGIG (reference sequence). The CDR3 has 11 amino acids. Trimming removed 2 bases at V and 0 bases at J, with 1 base between. This CDR3 reads CAWSYQETQYF. The CDR3 DNA follows: TGTGCCTGGAGTTACCAAGAGACCCAGTACTTC.

This clonotype was detected only a few times. The chain links TRBV10-3 to TRBJ2-1; D uncertain. V lost 4 bases and J lost 1, with 8 bases in between. CDR1 is ENHRY and CDR2 is SYGVKD in the germline V gene. This CDR3 spans 14 amino acids. The CDR3 reads CAISGSGSYNEQFF. CDR3 DNA sequence: TGTGCCATCAGTGGGTCAGGTTCCTACAATGAGCAGTTCTTC.

This clonotype was detected a few times. The genes are TRBV12-3 or TRBV12-4 and TRBJ2-7; TRBD1 might be the D (6 bases). The CDR3 runs 13 residues. V was cut by 5 bases and J by 3 bases, with 11 bases left in between. CDR3 coding DNA: TGTGCCAGCAGTCGCGGACAGAACTACGAGCAGTACTTC. It yields the protein CASSRGQNYEQYF.

The chain joins TRBV28 to TRBJ2-3, with 9 bases aligning to TRBD1. Germline CDR1 and CDR2: MDHEN and SYDVKM. The V segment lost 1 base and the J segment 5 bases; nucleotides outside the gene matches: 4. CDR3 length equals 15 residues. DNA for the CDR3: TGTGCCAGCAGTTTATCGACAGGGGGATTAGATACGCAGTATTTT. This encodes CASSLSTGGLDTQYF.

This chain links TRBV20-1 with TRBJ2-1; 7 bases match TRBD2. This CDR3 contains 16 residues. CDR1 DFQATT and CDR2 SNEGSKA come from the germline V gene (reference sequence). V trimming: 5 bases; J trimming: 2 bases; junction bases outside the gene matches: 12. The CDR3 DNA is TGCAGTGCTCGGGACCAACTAGCGAGGACCTACAATGAGCAGTTCTTC. It specifies CSARDQLARTYNEQFF.

The chain combines TRBV29-1 with TRBJ2-3; 8 nucleotides match TRBD2. Germline V gene lookup returns CDR1 SQVTM and CDR2 ANQGSEA. With V trimmed by 4 bases and J by 4 bases, 4 bases remained unmatched. The CDR3 is 13 residues long. For the CDR3, the DNA is TGCAGCGTTGGGACTAGCAGTTCAGATACGCAGTATTTT. This translates into CSVGTSSSDTQYF.